This TCR beta chain stems from a study of Graves' ophthalmopathy and Graves' hyperthyroidism. Trimming cost V 5 bases and J 8 bases, with 18 bases left between them. This CDR3 has 14 residues. The germline V gene encodes CDR1 SEHNR and CDR2 FQNEAQ (reference sequence). RNA transcripts were the template, and TCR beta CDR3 regions were amplified from them. A first-round RT-PCR used HTBI primers, followed by a second-round multiplex PCR. TCRdb reprocessed the multiplex PCR reads via MiXCR and lists one record per CDR3 protein. Here the sample spans hundreds of thousands of distinct CDR3 sequences, under 50% being singletons.

The receptor's source is an adult man with Graves' ophthalmopathy. The chain combines TRBV7-9 with TRBJ1-2; perhaps TRBD1 as D (5 bases). Source material: peripheral blood. CDR3 amino acids: CASSPEPDGGGYTF. DNA for the CDR3: TGTGCCAGCAGCCCCGAACCGGACGGGGGGGGCTACACCTTC.